Sequencing of this T cell receptor (beta chain) was carried out in a study of blood T cell repertoires in COVID-19. Across the whole study: Sources were T cells, B-cell-depleted T cells, or PBMCs; the material itself was cDNA or gDNA.

This CDR3 comprises 13 residues. The ends were cut back, 3 bases at V and 6 bases at J, with 11 bases in the middle. The germline CDR1 and CDR2 sequences are SGHNT and YENEEA. Produced via immunoSEQ multiplex PCR; TCRdb's table is partial and in-frame only. The sample consists of some 370,000 clones, almost 90% of them appearing once. Sequenced material: peripheral blood. The TCR was taken from a man aged 18 to 30 with active or convalescent COVID-19. The V call is TRBV11-3, the J call TRBJ2-5; possible D gene TRBD1, 6 bases. DNA for the CDR3: TGTGCCAGCAGCTTCTCTCAGGGGAAGACCCAGTACTTC. Encoded protein: CASSFSQGKTQYF.